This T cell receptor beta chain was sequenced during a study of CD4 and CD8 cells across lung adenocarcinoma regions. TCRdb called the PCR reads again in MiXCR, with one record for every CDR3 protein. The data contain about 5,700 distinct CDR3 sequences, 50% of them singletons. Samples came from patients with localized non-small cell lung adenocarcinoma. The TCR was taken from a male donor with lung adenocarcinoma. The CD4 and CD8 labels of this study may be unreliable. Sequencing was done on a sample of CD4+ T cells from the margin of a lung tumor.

In nucleotides, the CDR3 is TGTGCCAGCAGTTTATCGGTGGGGCAGGGCCTTAACAATGAGCAGTTCTTC. This encodes CASSLSVGQGLNNEQFF. The V call is TRBV27, the J call TRBJ2-1; the D gene is possibly TRBD1 (5 bases). The CDR3 runs 17 residues. Germline-derived CDR1 and CDR2 are MNHEY and SMNVEV (reference sequence). Trimming cost V 0 bases and J 5 bases, with 17 bases left between them.